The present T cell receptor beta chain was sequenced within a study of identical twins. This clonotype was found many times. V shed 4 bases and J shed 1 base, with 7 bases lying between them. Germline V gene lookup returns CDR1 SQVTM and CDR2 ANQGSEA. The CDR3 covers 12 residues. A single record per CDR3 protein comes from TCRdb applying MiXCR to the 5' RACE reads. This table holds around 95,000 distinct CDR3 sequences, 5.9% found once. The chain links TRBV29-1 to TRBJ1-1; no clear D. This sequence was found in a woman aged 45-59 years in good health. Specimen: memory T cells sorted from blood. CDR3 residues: CSVGHTNTEAFF. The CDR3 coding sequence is TGCAGCGTTGGCCATACGAACACTGAAGCTTTCTTT.